These 6 T cell receptor beta chains came from one sample sequenced in a study of T cell repertoires in cytomegalovirus infection. TCRdb called the reads again in MiXCR, with one record for every CDR3 protein. The profile covers around 100,000 distinct CDR3 sequences, with roughly two fifths appearing a single time and 65% to 75% taken by the ten largest. Their recognized antigens are unknown. The sample in question was CD8+ T cells from cultured PBMCs, obtained from culture after CMV antigen stimulation. The receptors were gathered from a human donor in good health (CMV status not recorded). Some clones in this sample may be carry-over from other donors' samples.

This clonotype was recorded a few times. This sequence joins TRBV6-5 and TRBJ1-1; D gene unclear. The V gene lost 10 bases and the J gene lost 0 bases, with 12 bases spanning the gap. The germline gives CDR1 MNHEY, CDR2 SVGAGI. The length of the CDR3 is 13 residues. The CDR3 loop reads CATQDGMNTEAFF. The CDR3, as DNA: TGTGCCACCCAGGACGGAATGAACACTGAAGCTTTCTTT.

In its sample, this clonotype was seen a few times. DNA for the CDR3: TGTGCCAGCACCAGGACAGCCTACGGAGGGATGGATGAGCAGTTCTTC. This sequence encodes CASTRTAYGGMDEQFF. The chain carries TRBV11-1 and TRBJ2-1; TRBD1 or TRBD2 may be the D gene (6 bases each). The CDR3 length is 16 residues. Germline V gene lookup returns CDR1 SGHAT and CDR2 FQDESV (reference sequence). The V gene lost 7 bases and the J gene lost 8 bases, with 24 bases spanning the gap.

In its sample, this clonotype was seen a few times. V gene TRBV6-5 combines with J gene TRBJ2-5; tentative D call: TRBD2 (6 bases). CDR1 and CDR2 from the germline V gene are MNHEY and SVGAGI. V lost 6 bases, J lost 5 bases, and 19 bases lay in between. CDR3 length: 15 amino acids. For the CDR3, the DNA is TGTGCCAGCAGCCCTCATGTACTAGCACTGGAGACCCAGTACTTC. Residues: CASSPHVLALETQYF.

This clonotype has just a few counts. The rearrangement joins TRBV7-6 to TRBJ2-7; either TRBD1 or TRBD2 may fit D (5 bases each). This CDR3 region has 14 residues. The germline V and J ends were trimmed by 4 bases and 3 bases, with 13 bases remaining between them. Germline-derived CDR1 and CDR2 are SGHVS and FNYEAQ. CDR3: CASSSSGAFYEQYF. CDR3 nucleotide sequence: TGTGCCAGCAGCTCGTCCGGGGCCTTCTACGAGCAGTACTTC.

The chain carries TRBV27 and TRBJ1-2; D remains ambiguous. Per germline, CDR1 MNHEY and CDR2 SMNVEV (reference sequence). CDR3 length equals 15 residues. V was cut by 5 bases and J by 4 bases, with 17 bases left in between. The CDR3 nucleotides read TGTGCCAGCAGTCCCTCCTCAGGTGTCGGCTATGGCTACACCTTC. This sequence encodes CASSPSSGVGYGYTF.

V is TRBV27 and J is TRBJ1-2; D is possibly TRBD1 (6 bases). Deletions cut 4 bases from V and 2 bases from J, with 11 bases between. The CDR3 spans 14 residues. Germline CDR1 MNHEY, CDR2 SMNVEV (reference sequence). As DNA, the CDR3 is TGTGCCAGCAGTTCGGGCGGACAGAACTATGGCTACACCTTC. It yields the protein CASSSGGQNYGYTF.